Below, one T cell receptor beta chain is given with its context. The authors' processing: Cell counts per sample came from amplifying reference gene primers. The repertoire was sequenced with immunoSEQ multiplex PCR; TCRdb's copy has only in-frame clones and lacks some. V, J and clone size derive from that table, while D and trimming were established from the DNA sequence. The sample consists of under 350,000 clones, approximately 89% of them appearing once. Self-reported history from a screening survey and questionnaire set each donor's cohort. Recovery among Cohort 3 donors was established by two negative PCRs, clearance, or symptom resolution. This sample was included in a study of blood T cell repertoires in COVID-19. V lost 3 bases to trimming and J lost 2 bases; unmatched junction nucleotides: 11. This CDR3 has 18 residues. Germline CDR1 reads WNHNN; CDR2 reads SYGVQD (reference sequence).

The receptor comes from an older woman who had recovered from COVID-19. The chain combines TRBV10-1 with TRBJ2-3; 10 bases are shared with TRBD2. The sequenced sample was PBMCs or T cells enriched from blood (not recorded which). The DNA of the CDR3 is TGCGCCAGCAGTGAAACCATCAGCGGGGGGGGATACACAGATACGCAGTATTTT. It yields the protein CASSETISGGGYTDTQYF.